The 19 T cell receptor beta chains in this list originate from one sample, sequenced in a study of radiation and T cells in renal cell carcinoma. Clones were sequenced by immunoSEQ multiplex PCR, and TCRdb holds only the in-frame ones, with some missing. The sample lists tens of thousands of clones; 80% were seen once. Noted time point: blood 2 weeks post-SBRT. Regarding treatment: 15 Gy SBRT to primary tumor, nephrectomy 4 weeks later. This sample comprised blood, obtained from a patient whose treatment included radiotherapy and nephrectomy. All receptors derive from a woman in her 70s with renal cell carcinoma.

The chain's CDR3 is CASSVALSLYNEQFF. The CDR3 DNA reads TGTGCCAGCAGCGTAGCTCTTAGTCTTTACAATGAGCAGTTCTTC. The chain uses TRBV9 and TRBJ2-1; D not resolved. V was clipped by 0 bases and J by 4 bases, with 11 bases between them. The CDR3 loop spans 15 amino acids. Germline CDR1 and CDR2: SGDLS and YYNGEE.

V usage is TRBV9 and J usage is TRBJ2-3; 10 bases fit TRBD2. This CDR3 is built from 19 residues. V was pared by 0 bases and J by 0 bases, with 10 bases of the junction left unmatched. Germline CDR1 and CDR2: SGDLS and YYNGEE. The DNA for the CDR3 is TGTGCCAGCAGCGTAGGATGGGCTAGCGGGGGCCTAAGCACAGATACGCAGTATTTT. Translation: CASSVGWASGGLSTDTQYF. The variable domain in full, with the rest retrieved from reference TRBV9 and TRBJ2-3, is DSGVTQTPKHLITATGQRVTLRCSPRSGDLSVYWYQQSLDQGLQFLIQYYNGEERAKGNILERFSAQQFPDLHSELNLSSLELGDSALYFCASSVGWASGGLSTDTQYFGPGTRLTVL.

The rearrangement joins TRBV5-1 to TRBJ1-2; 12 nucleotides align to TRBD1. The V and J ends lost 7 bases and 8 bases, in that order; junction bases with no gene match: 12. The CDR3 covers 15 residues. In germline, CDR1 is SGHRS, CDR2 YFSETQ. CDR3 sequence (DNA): TGCGCCAGCGGAGACCGGGACAGGGGGCCGGAGGGCTACACCTTC. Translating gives CASGDRDRGPEGYTF.

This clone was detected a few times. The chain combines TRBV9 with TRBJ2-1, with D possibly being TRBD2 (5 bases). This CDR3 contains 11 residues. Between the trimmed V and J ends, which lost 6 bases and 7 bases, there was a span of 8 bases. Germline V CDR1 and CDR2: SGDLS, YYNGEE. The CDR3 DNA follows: TGTGCCAGCAAGGGCGGGAATGAGCAGTTCTTC. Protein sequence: CASKGGNEQFF.

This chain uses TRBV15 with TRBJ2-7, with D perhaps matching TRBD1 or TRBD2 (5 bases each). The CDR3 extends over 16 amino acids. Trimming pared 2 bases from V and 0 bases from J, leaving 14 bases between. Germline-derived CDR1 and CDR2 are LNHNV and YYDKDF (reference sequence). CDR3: CATSRSKGGTSYEQYF. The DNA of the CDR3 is TGTGCCACCAGCAGATCCAAGGGTGGGACCTCCTACGAGCAGTACTTC.

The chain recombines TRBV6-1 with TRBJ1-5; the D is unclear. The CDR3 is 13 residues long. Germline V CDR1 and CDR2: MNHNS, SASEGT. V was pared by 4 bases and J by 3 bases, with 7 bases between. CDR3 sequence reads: CASSAVLNQPQHF. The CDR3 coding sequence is TGTGCCAGCAGTGCCGTCCTCAATCAGCCCCAGCATTTT.

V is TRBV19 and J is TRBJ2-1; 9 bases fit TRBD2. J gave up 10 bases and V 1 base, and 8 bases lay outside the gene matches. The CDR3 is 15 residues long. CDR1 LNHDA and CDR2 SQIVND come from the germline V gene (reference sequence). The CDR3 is CASSIVVAGAREQFF. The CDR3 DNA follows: TGTGCCAGTAGTATAGTTGTAGCGGGAGCGCGCGAGCAGTTCTTC.

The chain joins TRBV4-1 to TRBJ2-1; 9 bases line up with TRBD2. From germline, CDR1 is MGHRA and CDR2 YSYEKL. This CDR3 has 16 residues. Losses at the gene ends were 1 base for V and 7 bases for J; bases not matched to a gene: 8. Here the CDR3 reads CASSQGPAGGRNEQFF. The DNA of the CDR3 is TGCGCCAGCAGCCAAGGACCCGCGGGGGGGAGAAATGAGCAGTTCTTC.

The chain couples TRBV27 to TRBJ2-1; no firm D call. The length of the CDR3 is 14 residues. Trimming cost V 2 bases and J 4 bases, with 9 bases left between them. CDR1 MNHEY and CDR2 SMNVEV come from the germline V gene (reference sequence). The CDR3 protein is CASSLGSTYNEQFF. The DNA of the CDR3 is TGTGCCAGCAGTTTAGGAAGTACTTACAATGAGCAGTTCTTC.

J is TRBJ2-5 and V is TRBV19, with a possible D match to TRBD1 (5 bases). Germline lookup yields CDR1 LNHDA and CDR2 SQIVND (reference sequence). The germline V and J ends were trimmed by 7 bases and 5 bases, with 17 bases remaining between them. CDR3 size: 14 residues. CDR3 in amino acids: CASKAAGSGETQYF. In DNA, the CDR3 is TGTGCCAGTAAGGCGGCAGGGTCAGGGGAGACCCAGTACTTC.

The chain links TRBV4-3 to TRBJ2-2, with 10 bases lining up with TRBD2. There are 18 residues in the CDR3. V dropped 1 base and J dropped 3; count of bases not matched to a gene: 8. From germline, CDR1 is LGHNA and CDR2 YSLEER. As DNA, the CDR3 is TGCGCCAGCAGCCAAGCCCCAGCGGGAGGGGGGGACACCGGGGAGCTGTTTTTT. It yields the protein CASSQAPAGGGDTGELFF.

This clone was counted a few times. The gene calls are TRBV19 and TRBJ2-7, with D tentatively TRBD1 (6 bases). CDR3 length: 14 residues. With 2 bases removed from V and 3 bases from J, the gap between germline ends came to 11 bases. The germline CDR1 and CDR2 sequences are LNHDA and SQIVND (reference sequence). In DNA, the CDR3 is TGTGCCAGTAGTATAACAGGGAATAGCTACGAGCAGTACTTC. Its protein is CASSITGNSYEQYF.

The CDR3 sequence is CASSVSGQGGQPQHF. CDR3 DNA: TGTGCCAGCAGCGTTTCCGGACAGGGTGGCCAGCCCCAGCATTTT. This sequence joins TRBV9 and TRBJ1-5; 8 bases agree with TRBD1. The CDR3 covers 15 residues. CDR1 is SGDLS and CDR2 is YYNGEE in the germline V gene. The junction had 8 bases not matched to a gene; V was cut back by 2 bases and J by 7 bases.

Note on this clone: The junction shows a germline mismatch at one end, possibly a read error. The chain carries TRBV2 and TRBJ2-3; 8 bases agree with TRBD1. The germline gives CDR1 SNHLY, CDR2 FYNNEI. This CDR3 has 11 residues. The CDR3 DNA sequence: TGTGCCAGCGGTGAGACAGGGGCGCAGTATTTT. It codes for CASGETGAQYF. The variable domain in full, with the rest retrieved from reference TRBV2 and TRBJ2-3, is EPEVTQTPSHQVTQMGQEVILRCVPISNHLYFYWYRQILGQKVEFLVSFYNNEISEKSEIFDDQFSVERPDGSNFTLKIRSTKLEDSAMYFCASGETGAQYFGPGTRLTVL.

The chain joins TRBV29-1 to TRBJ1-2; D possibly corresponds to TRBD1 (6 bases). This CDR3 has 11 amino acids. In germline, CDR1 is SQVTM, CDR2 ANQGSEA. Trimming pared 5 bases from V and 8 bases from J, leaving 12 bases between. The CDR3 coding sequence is TGCAGCGTTCGACAGACAGGCGGCTACACCTTC. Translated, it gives CSVRQTGGYTF.

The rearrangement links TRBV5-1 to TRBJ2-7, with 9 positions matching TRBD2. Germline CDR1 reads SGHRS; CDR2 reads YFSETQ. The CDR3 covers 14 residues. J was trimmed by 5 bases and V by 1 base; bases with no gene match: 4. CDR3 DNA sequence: TGCGCCAGCAGCTTGCGGACTAGCGTTCACGAGCAGTACTTC. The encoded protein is CASSLRTSVHEQYF.

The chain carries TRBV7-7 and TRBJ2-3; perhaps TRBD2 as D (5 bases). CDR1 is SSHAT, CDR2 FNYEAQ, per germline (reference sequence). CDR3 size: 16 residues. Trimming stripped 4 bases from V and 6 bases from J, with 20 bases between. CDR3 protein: CASSSGAAAPHDTQYF. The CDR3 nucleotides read TGTGCCAGCAGCTCCGGAGCGGCAGCCCCACACGATACGCAGTATTTT.

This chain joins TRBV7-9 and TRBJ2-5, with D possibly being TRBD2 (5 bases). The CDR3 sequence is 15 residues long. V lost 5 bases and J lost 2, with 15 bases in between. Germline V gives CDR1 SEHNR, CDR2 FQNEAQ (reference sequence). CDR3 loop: CASSPTSRGQETQYF. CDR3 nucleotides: TGTGCCAGCAGCCCTACCTCCCGGGGACAAGAGACCCAGTACTTC.

The CDR3 sequence is CASSFSAGPYEQYF. CDR3 nucleotides: TGTGCCAGTAGTTTCTCGGCAGGCCCCTACGAGCAGTACTTC. The V and J genes are TRBV19 and TRBJ2-7; D gene uncertain. The CDR3 length is 14 residues. V lost 5 bases to trimming and J lost 2 bases, with 13 bases between them. Germline CDR1 reads LNHDA; CDR2 reads SQIVND (reference sequence).